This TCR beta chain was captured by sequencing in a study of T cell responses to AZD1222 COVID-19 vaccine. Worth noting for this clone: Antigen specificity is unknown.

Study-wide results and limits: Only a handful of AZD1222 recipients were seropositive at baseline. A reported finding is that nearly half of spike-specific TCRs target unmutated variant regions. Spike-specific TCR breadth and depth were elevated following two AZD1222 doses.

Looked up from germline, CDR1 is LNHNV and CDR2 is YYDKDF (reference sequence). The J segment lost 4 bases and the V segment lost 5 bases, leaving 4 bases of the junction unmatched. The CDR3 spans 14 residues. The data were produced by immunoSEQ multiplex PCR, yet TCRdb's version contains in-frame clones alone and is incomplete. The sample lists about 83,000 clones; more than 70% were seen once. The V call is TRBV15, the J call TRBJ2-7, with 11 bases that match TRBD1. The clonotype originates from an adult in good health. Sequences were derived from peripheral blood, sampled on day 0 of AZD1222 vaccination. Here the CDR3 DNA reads TGTGCCACCAGCTTCGGACAGGGGGCTTACGAGCAGTACTTC. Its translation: CATSFGQGAYEQYF.